The entry below describes one T cell receptor (beta chain). In the same sample, other DNA sequences code for this CDR3. The sample is drawn from a study of cytomegalovirus exposure and HLA in healthy donors. The CDR3 length is 15 residues. Germline loops: CDR1 SGHRS, CDR2 YFSETQ. V trimming: 0 bases; J trimming: 4 bases; junction bases outside the gene matches: 5. The study ran its PCR with 60 Vbeta and 13 Jbeta primers. This table comes from immunoSEQ multiplex PCR, and its TCRdb copy is limited to in-frame clones, with some not included. The sample consists of about 250,000 clones, roughly 70% of them appearing once.

The chain carries TRBV5-1 and TRBJ2-7; 9 bases line up with TRBD2. Sequencing was carried out using PBMCs. This TCR was sampled from a female donor in good health and CMV-seronegative. This CDR3 reads CASSLVAGGPYEQYF. CDR3 in DNA: TGCGCCAGCAGCTTGGTTGCGGGAGGGCCGTACGAGCAGTACTTC.